This T cell receptor (beta chain) derives from a study of spatial heterogeneity in lung cancer. Overall study context: The follow-up PBMC samples were sequenced whenever they were available. The median time to follow-up was approximately 2 years after resection.

In the library, each TCR cDNA molecule bore its own unique molecular identifier. TCRdb re-analysed the 5' RACE reads in MiXCR, keeping a single row per CDR3 protein. The table lists 25,000 to 30,000 distinct CDR3 sequences, under 7% of them singletons. This clonotype was seen repeatedly, ten times or more. What it recognizes is unknown. Time point given: blood at routine non-recurrence follow-up after resection. Whole RNA from tumor, nontumor lung or frozen PBMC was sequenced unsorted. CDR3 length: 15 amino acids. V was cut by 4 bases and J by 4 bases, with 16 bases left in between. CDR1 and CDR2 from the germline V gene are LGHNA and YSLEER. The study, taken as a whole, reports: Whereas they appeared in blood less at follow-up, ubiquitous expanded tumor TCRs appeared there more at resection.

This chain links TRBV4-3 with TRBJ1-2; weak D call: TRBD1 (6 bases). This specimen consisted of PBMCs, obtained at follow-up. This TCR was sampled from a male donor with early-stage non-small cell lung cancer. The DNA for the CDR3 is TGCGCCAGCAGCCGGAGCCCAGGGGATAGCTATGGCTACACCTTC. Amino acid sequence: CASSRSPGDSYGYTF.